Below, one T cell receptor (beta chain) is given with its context. What it recognizes is unknown. The table came from immunoSEQ multiplex PCR; TCRdb's copy has only in-frame clones and leaves some out. The table shows about 90,000 clones, with 84% occurring only once. This record belongs to a study of radiation and T cells in renal cell carcinoma. Study-wide results and caveats: In blood, top tumor clones expanded by 2 weeks, shrinking by 4. Baseline intratumoral clonotype presence is unknown without pretreatment biopsies.

The time point: blood 4 weeks post-SBRT, at nephrectomy. Noted treatment: 15 Gy SBRT to primary tumor, nephrectomy 4 weeks later. Nephrectomy followed 15 Gy stereotactic body radiation by 4 weeks. The CDR3 runs 12 residues. Looked up from germline, CDR1 is KGHSH and CDR2 is LQKENI. Trimming left V 6 bases short and J 6 bases short, with 11 bases between. The gene calls are TRBV18 and TRBJ2-5; maybe TRBD2 (6 bases). This TCR was recovered from a man aged 55 to 69 with renal cell carcinoma. Sequenced here: blood, sampled from a patient whose treatment included radiotherapy and nephrectomy. The CDR3 DNA reads as TGTGCCAGCTCGGAGGGGCTGAAGACCCAGTACTTC. This sequence encodes CASSEGLKTQYF.